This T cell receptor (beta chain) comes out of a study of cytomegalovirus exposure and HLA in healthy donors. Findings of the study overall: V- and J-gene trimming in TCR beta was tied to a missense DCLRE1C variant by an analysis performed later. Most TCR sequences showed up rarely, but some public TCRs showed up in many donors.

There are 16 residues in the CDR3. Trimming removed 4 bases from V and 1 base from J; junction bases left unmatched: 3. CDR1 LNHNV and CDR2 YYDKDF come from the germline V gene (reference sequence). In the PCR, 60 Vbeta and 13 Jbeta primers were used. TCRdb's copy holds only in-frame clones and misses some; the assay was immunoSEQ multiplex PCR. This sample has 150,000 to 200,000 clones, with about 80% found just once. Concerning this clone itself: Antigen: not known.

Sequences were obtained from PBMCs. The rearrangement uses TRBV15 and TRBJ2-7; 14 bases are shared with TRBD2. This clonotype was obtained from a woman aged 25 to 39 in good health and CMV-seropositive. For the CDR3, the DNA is TGTGCCACCAGCACCCGGACTAGCGGGAGGTCCTACGAGCAGTACTTC. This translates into CATSTRTSGRSYEQYF.